A selection of T cell receptor beta chains follows, all from one sample in a study of T cells in Graves' hyperthyroidism and ophthalmopathy. TCRdb fed the multiplex PCR reads into MiXCR, producing one record per CDR3 protein. The repertoire holds more than 95,000 distinct CDR3 sequences, with over 45% as singletons. Input material: blood. The receptors stem from a man in his forties with Graves' hyperthyroidism. CDR3s include the opening cysteine and the closing phenylalanine or tryptophan. The order of the fields is CDR3 protein, CDR3 DNA, J gene, D gene, clone size, V gene. The D gene is left open where the match is weak. A row's size may be missing; if present it is once, few, many or a size class.

cdr3_aa: CASSDGLAGGLGSYNEQFF
cdr3_nt: TGTGCCAGCAGTGACGGACTAGCGGGAGGCCTTGGCTCCTACAATGAGCAGTTCTTC
j_call: TRBJ2-1
d_call: TRBD2
clone_size: -
v_call: TRBV2

cdr3_aa: CASSSGRYSNQPQHF
cdr3_nt: TGTGCCAGCAGTTCAGGGCGTTATAGCAATCAGCCCCAGCATTTT
j_call: TRBJ1-5
d_call: -
clone_size: -
v_call: TRBV28

cdr3_aa: CATSHRFSEETQYF
cdr3_nt: TGTGCCACCAGCCACAGGTTTTCGGAGGAGACCCAGTACTTC
j_call: TRBJ2-5
d_call: -
clone_size: many
v_call: TRBV15

cdr3_aa: CASTEGGALGYTF
cdr3_nt: TGTGCCAGCACCGAAGGGGGGGCTCTCGGCTACACCTTC
j_call: TRBJ1-2
d_call: -
clone_size: -
v_call: TRBV28

cdr3_aa: CSAPIAGVETQYF
cdr3_nt: TGCAGTGCACCGATAGCGGGAGTAGAGACCCAGTACTTC
j_call: TRBJ2-5
d_call: TRBD2
clone_size: many
v_call: TRBV20-1

cdr3_aa: CASRFPGQGVWGNTIYF
cdr3_nt: TGTGCCAGCAGATTTCCGGGACAGGGTGTGTGGGGAAACACCATATATTTT
j_call: TRBJ1-3
d_call: TRBD1
clone_size: -
v_call: TRBV6-1

cdr3_aa: CASTTQVTSNIQYF
cdr3_nt: TGTGCCAGTACCACACAGGTCACGTCGAACATTCAGTACTTC
j_call: TRBJ2-4
d_call: -
clone_size: many
v_call: TRBV19

cdr3_aa: CGVTPPDQPAVNEQFF
cdr3_nt: TGCGGTGTTACACCCCCGGACCAGCCAGCGGTCAATGAGCAGTTCTTC
j_call: TRBJ2-1
d_call: -
clone_size: -
v_call: TRBV20-1

cdr3_aa: CSARDRVLGEQFF
cdr3_nt: TGCAGTGCCCGGGACAGGGTCCTTGGGGAGCAGTTCTTC
j_call: TRBJ2-1
d_call: TRBD1
clone_size: many
v_call: TRBV20-1

cdr3_aa: CASSGDGGEQFF
cdr3_nt: TGTGCCAGCAGTGGAGATGGGGGTGAGCAGTTCTTC
j_call: TRBJ2-1
d_call: -
clone_size: -
v_call: TRBV2

cdr3_aa: CSAVSSGELFF
cdr3_nt: TGCAGCGCCGTATCGTCCGGGGAGCTGTTTTTT
j_call: TRBJ2-2
d_call: -
clone_size: -
v_call: TRBV29-1

cdr3_aa: CASRELNSPLHF
cdr3_nt: TGTGCCAGCAGGGAATTGAATTCACCCCTCCACTTT
j_call: TRBJ1-6
d_call: -
clone_size: many
v_call: TRBV3-1

cdr3_aa: CASSLRQSTETQFF
cdr3_nt: TGTGCCAGCAGCTTAAGGCAGAGCACAGAGACGCAGTTCTTC
j_call: TRBJ2-1
d_call: -
clone_size: once
v_call: TRBV7-2

cdr3_aa: CASSLPGQGLGYTF
cdr3_nt: TGTGCCAGCAGCTTGCCGGGACAGGGATTGGGCTACACCTTC
j_call: TRBJ1-2
d_call: TRBD1
clone_size: few
v_call: TRBV5-5

cdr3_aa: CSVEGGRVDTQYF
cdr3_nt: TGCAGCGTTGAAGGCGGGAGGGTGGATACGCAGTATTTT
j_call: TRBJ2-3
d_call: TRBD2
clone_size: -
v_call: TRBV29-1

cdr3_aa: CASSLPQQGATDTQYF
cdr3_nt: TGTGCCAGCAGTTTACCCCAACAGGGGGCAACAGATACGCAGTATTTT
j_call: TRBJ2-3
d_call: TRBD1
clone_size: -
v_call: TRBV28

cdr3_aa: CSARDGGGGGNQPQHF
cdr3_nt: TGCAGTGCTAGAGATGGAGGGGGAGGTGGCAATCAGCCCCAGCATTTT
j_call: TRBJ1-5
d_call: -
clone_size: -
v_call: TRBV20-1

cdr3_aa: CASSSLGEETQYF
cdr3_nt: TGTGCCAGCAGCTCGTTGGGGGAGGAGACCCAGTACTTC
j_call: TRBJ2-5
d_call: -
clone_size: many
v_call: TRBV5-4

cdr3_aa: CAWSRGPQAKGQPQHF
cdr3_nt: TGTGCCTGGAGCAGGGGACCTCAGGCCAAGGGACAGCCCCAGCATTTT
j_call: TRBJ1-5
d_call: -
clone_size: -
v_call: TRBV30

cdr3_aa: CASSSTTEAFF
cdr3_nt: TGTGCCAGCAGCTCCACCACTGAAGCTTTCTTT
j_call: TRBJ1-1
d_call: -
clone_size: -
v_call: TRBV7-9

cdr3_aa: CSARDPGNYEQYF
cdr3_nt: TGCAGTGCTAGAGATCCGGGAAACTACGAGCAGTACTTC
j_call: TRBJ2-7
d_call: -
clone_size: -
v_call: TRBV20-1

cdr3_aa: CASKVGTRVSGELFF
cdr3_nt: TGTGCCAGCAAGGTTGGGACTAGAGTGAGCGGGGAGCTGTTTTTT
j_call: TRBJ2-2
d_call: TRBD2
clone_size: once
v_call: TRBV27

cdr3_aa: CASSLETSYNSPLHF
cdr3_nt: TGTGCCAGCAGCTTAGAGACATCCTATAATTCACCCCTCCACTTT
j_call: TRBJ1-6
d_call: -
clone_size: many
v_call: TRBV7-9

cdr3_aa: CAWTLPDRVDGYTF
cdr3_nt: TGTGCCTGGACGCTCCCGGACAGGGTGGATGGCTACACCTTC
j_call: TRBJ1-2
d_call: TRBD1
clone_size: -
v_call: TRBV30

cdr3_aa: CASSPISGGSYGYTF
cdr3_nt: TGTGCCAGCAGCCCTATATCAGGGGGGTCCTATGGCTACACCTTC
j_call: TRBJ1-2
d_call: TRBD1
clone_size: -
v_call: TRBV6-6

cdr3_aa: CASSLPLATSTDTQYF
cdr3_nt: TGTGCCAGCAGCTTACCGCTGGCAACCAGCACAGATACGCAGTATTTT
j_call: TRBJ2-3
d_call: -
clone_size: many
v_call: TRBV11-2

cdr3_aa: CSAKGLSGLAGGPSEETQYF
cdr3_nt: TGCAGTGCTAAGGGTCTCTCGGGACTAGCGGGAGGGCCGTCAGAGGAGACCCAGTACTTC
j_call: TRBJ2-5
d_call: TRBD2
clone_size: -
v_call: TRBV20-1

cdr3_aa: CASRKQETQYF
cdr3_nt: TGTGCCAGCAGAAAGCAAGAGACCCAGTACTTC
j_call: TRBJ2-5
d_call: -
clone_size: many
v_call: TRBV13

cdr3_aa: CASSLYRGGNGYTF
cdr3_nt: TGTGCCAGCAGCCTATACAGGGGAGGGAATGGCTACACCTTC
j_call: TRBJ1-2
d_call: TRBD1
clone_size: few
v_call: TRBV12-3/TRBV12-4

cdr3_aa: CAWSSNRGLGTEAFF
cdr3_nt: TGTGCCTGGAGTTCCAACAGGGGGCTGGGCACTGAAGCTTTCTTT
j_call: TRBJ1-1
d_call: TRBD1
clone_size: -
v_call: TRBV7-3

cdr3_aa: CASSITVEQFF
cdr3_nt: TGTGCCAGCAGCATAACAGTTGAGCAGTTCTTC
j_call: TRBJ2-1
d_call: -
clone_size: many
v_call: TRBV7-9

cdr3_aa: CASSLSRGYGYTF
cdr3_nt: TGTGCCAGCAGTTTGTCCCGGGGGTATGGCTACACCTTC
j_call: TRBJ1-2
d_call: -
clone_size: few
v_call: TRBV27

cdr3_aa: CSALNRGETQYF
cdr3_nt: TGCAGTGCGCTAAACAGGGGTGAGACCCAGTACTTC
j_call: TRBJ2-5
d_call: TRBD1
clone_size: many
v_call: TRBV20-1

cdr3_aa: CATGGSGHPVDEQYF
cdr3_nt: TGTGCCACCGGGGGGAGTGGACACCCCGTAGACGAGCAGTACTTC
j_call: TRBJ2-7
d_call: -
clone_size: -
v_call: TRBV15

cdr3_aa: CASSYDRGVFNEKLFF
cdr3_nt: TGTGCCAGCAGTTATGACAGGGGGGTATTCAATGAAAAACTGTTTTTT
j_call: TRBJ1-4
d_call: TRBD1
clone_size: few
v_call: TRBV28

cdr3_aa: CASSLRGTKNIQYF
cdr3_nt: TGCGCCAGCAGCTTGCGGGGTACCAAAAACATTCAGTACTTC
j_call: TRBJ2-4
d_call: -
clone_size: many
v_call: TRBV5-1

cdr3_aa: CASSRTSGRYEQYF
cdr3_nt: TGTGCCAGTAGCCGGACTAGCGGGAGATACGAGCAGTACTTC
j_call: TRBJ2-7
d_call: TRBD2
clone_size: -
v_call: TRBV19

cdr3_aa: CASSERQGAFEQFF
cdr3_nt: TGTGCCAGCAGTGAGCGACAGGGGGCTTTTGAGCAGTTCTTC
j_call: TRBJ2-1
d_call: TRBD1
clone_size: -
v_call: TRBV25-1

cdr3_aa: CASSVGTPSSYEQYF
cdr3_nt: TGTGCCAGCAGCGTAGGGACCCCCAGCTCCTACGAGCAGTACTTC
j_call: TRBJ2-7
d_call: -
clone_size: many
v_call: TRBV9

cdr3_aa: CASSPGPADTQYF
cdr3_nt: TGTGCTAGCAGCCCAGGGCCCGCAGATACGCAGTATTTT
j_call: TRBJ2-3
d_call: -
clone_size: -
v_call: TRBV7-7

cdr3_aa: CASSLGQGAQPQHF
cdr3_nt: TGTGCCAGCAGCCTCGGACAGGGAGCTCAGCCCCAGCATTTT
j_call: TRBJ1-5
d_call: TRBD1
clone_size: many
v_call: TRBV5-6

cdr3_aa: CSARAAGWNSYEQYF
cdr3_nt: TGCAGTGCCAGGGCGGCAGGGTGGAACTCCTACGAGCAGTACTTC
j_call: TRBJ2-7
d_call: -
clone_size: -
v_call: TRBV20-1

cdr3_aa: CVSSGRAGGGEQFF
cdr3_nt: TGTGTCAGCAGCGGGCGAGCTGGGGGTGGTGAGCAGTTCTTC
j_call: TRBJ2-1
d_call: -
clone_size: -
v_call: TRBV9

cdr3_aa: CASSIVGAAKNIQYF
cdr3_nt: TGTGCCAGTAGTATAGTAGGAGCGGCCAAAAACATTCAGTACTTC
j_call: TRBJ2-4
d_call: -
clone_size: many
v_call: TRBV19

cdr3_aa: CASSTGVYRTEQETQYF
cdr3_nt: TGTGCCAGTAGTACGGGGGTTTATAGGACGGAGCAAGAGACCCAGTACTTC
j_call: TRBJ2-5
d_call: -
clone_size: many
v_call: TRBV19

cdr3_aa: CASIGGLAGPNEQFF
cdr3_nt: TGTGCCAGCATCGGCGGGCTAGCGGGGCCCAATGAGCAGTTCTTC
j_call: TRBJ2-1
d_call: TRBD2
clone_size: many
v_call: TRBV12-3/TRBV12-4